This T cell receptor (beta chain) was captured by sequencing in a study of glioma-infiltrating T cells after dendritic cell vaccination. Looking at the study overall: Dendritic cell vaccine was injected intradermally three times, biweekly.

Isocitrate dehydrogenase mutation was absent in all glioblastoma patients. Deletions cut 1 base from V and 7 bases from J, with 12 bases between. This CDR3 region has 14 residues. CDR1 is SGHRS and CDR2 is YFSETQ in the germline V gene. The immunoSEQ assay amplified TCRB CDR3 from up to roughly 2 ug DNA. Method: immunoSEQ multiplex PCR; TCRdb's copy keeps in-frame clones and lacks some. The sample holds tens of thousands of clones; approximately 85% are singletons and the top ten take about 10%. This chain connects TRBV5-1 to TRBJ2-1; weak D call: TRBD1 (6 bases). The source of this sequence is a human donor with glioblastoma. The sequencing used blood, collected before dendritic cell vaccination. The CDR3 coding sequence is TGCGCCAGCAGCTTGTTACAGGGTGGGAATGAGCAGTTCTTC. Amino acid sequence: CASSLLQGGNEQFF.